This T cell receptor beta chain is from a study of T cell responses to AZD1222 COVID-19 vaccine. Points from the study as a whole: It should be noted that donors were predominantly white British and more often female, and clonal diversity was possibly underestimated.

Assay: immunoSEQ multiplex PCR; the TCRdb copy retains only in-frame clones and omits some. The table records 100,000 or so clones, 86% of them present only once. Germline CDR1 MNHEY, CDR2 SVGAGI. The CDR3 has 15 residues. Trimming cost V 0 bases and J 5 bases, with 14 bases left between them. With regard to this clone: Its specificity is unknown.

Here the sequenced sample was peripheral blood, taken on day 0 of AZD1222 vaccination. The chain links TRBV6-5 to TRBJ2-7, with D maybe TRBD2 (6 bases). The receptor comes from an adult in good health. The CDR3 nucleotides read TGTGCCAGCAGTTACTCGAGGGACTCATTACACGAGCAGTACTTC. Translating gives CASSYSRDSLHEQYF.